This entry is about one T cell receptor (beta chain). Its antigen is not identified. The sample is drawn from a study of beta chain features in type 1 diabetes. The CDR3 covers 12 residues. Per the germline V gene, CDR1 is MDHEN and CDR2 is SYDVKM. V dropped 8 bases and J dropped 2 bases, with 8 bases sitting between them. The entirety of the isolated RNA underwent reverse transcription, so expressed TCRB transcripts were sequenced. Using immunoSEQ multiplex PCR, the repertoire was profiled, and TCRdb retains in-frame clones only, with some absent. The sample includes 200,000 to 250,000 clones, around 15% seen only once; the top ten take 0.065% to 0.095%. Findings and limits, study-wide: For Type 1 diabetes patients, all four CD4+ subsets carried TCRB CDR3s that were moderately but significantly shorter.

The gene calls are TRBV28 and TRBJ2-3; no firm D call. This clonotype originated in a man younger than 40 with type 1 diabetes. The source material was naive CD4+ T cells from blood. This CDR3 reads CASLDHTDTQYF. CDR3 in DNA: TGTGCCAGCTTGGACCACACAGATACGCAGTATTTT. The whole variable domain, filled in from reference TRBV28 and TRBJ2-3, reads DVKVTQSSRYLVKRTGEKVFLECVQDMDHENMFWYRQDPGLGLRLIYFSYDVKMKEKGDIPEGYSVSREKKERFSLILESASTNQTSMYLCASLDHTDTQYFGPGTRLTVL.